This TCR beta chain appears in the sequencing data of a study of OX40 agonist ivuxolimab in advanced cancers. Turning to the study itself: The study enrolled dose-escalation patients with hepatocellular carcinoma, melanoma, renal cell or head and neck cancer. General study results and limits: On average, CD8+ T cells showed a greater number of expanded clones than CD4+. Clonal expansion by week 6 occurred in CD4+ and CD8+ blood T cells (at 0.1 to 3.0 mg/kg).

Trimming stripped 5 bases from V and 4 bases from J, with 17 bases between. This CDR3 is built from 15 residues. Germline V gives CDR1 MNHNY, CDR2 SVGAGI (reference sequence). Remarks on this clone: What it binds is unknown.

Here immunoSEQ multiplex PCR was the method, and the copy in TCRdb shows in-frame clones only, minus some. The sample carries some 10,000 clones, about four fifths recorded once. The sequence was obtained from an adult with an advanced solid tumor such as melanoma, head and neck, liver or kidney cancer. The chain recombines TRBV6-6 with TRBJ2-5; maybe TRBD1 (6 bases). The starting material was CD4+ or CD8+ T cells sorted from blood, obtained in a trial of the OX40 agonist ivuxolimab. In DNA, the CDR3 is TGTGCCAGCAGTATCCGGACAGACCGGGGAGAGACCCAGTACTTC. Translation gives CASSIRTDRGETQYF.